Below, one T cell receptor (beta chain) is given with its context. The sequence runs out 3 residues before the end of the CDR3; the remainder is reconstructed from the germline J gene. This specimen belongs to a study of T cells in women clearing cervical HPV infection. Across the study: No precancer developed; the control's incident HPV16 infection cleared within 12 months.

Per the germline V gene, CDR1 is SEHNR and CDR2 is FQNEAQ (reference sequence). V shed 6 bases, J shed 4 bases, and the junction held 6 bases outside the gene matches. The CDR3 has 14 residues. Repertoires were generated with immunoSEQ multiplex PCR, while TCRdb's copy carries only in-frame clones and drops some. The sample has approximately 21,000 clones. The source is a woman aged 18 to 69 with a cervical HPV16 infection that either progressed to CIN3+ or cleared (not recorded which). Sequenced: blood buffy coat. J is TRBJ2-7 and V is TRBV7-9, with 10 nucleotides matching TRBD1. CDR3 region: CASSPDRGLYEQYF. The CDR3 bases that were read are TGTGCCAGCAGTCCTGACAGGGGGCTATACGAG.